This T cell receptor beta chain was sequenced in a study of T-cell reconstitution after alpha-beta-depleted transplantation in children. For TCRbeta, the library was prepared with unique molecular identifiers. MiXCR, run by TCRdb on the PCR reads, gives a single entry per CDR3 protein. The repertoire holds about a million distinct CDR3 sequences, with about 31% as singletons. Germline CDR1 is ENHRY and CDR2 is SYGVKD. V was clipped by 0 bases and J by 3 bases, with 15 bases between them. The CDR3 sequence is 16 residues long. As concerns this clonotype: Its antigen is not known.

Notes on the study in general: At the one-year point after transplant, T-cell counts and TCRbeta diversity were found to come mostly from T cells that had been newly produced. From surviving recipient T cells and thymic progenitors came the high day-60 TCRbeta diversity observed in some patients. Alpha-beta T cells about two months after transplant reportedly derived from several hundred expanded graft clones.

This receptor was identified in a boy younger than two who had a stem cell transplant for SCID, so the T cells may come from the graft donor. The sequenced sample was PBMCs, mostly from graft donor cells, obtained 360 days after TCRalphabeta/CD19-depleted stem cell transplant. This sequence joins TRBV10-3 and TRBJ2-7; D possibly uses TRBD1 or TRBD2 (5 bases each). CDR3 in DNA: TGTGCCATCAGTGAGTCGGCAGGGCTTGGACTCTACGAGCAGTACTTC. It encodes CAISESAGLGLYEQYF.